This section outlines one T cell receptor beta chain sequence together with its context. Its antigen is not known. Germline V CDR1 and CDR2: DFQATT, SNEGSKA (reference sequence). After removal of 0 bases from V and 1 base from J, the junction contained 4 bases not matched to a gene. CDR3 length: 16 amino acids. The record originates from a study of regulatory T cells in long-lasting Graves disease. Arm-PCR of CDR3 regions and iRepertoire HTBI primers were used to build TCR beta libraries. Using its own MiXCR run on the multiplex PCR reads, TCRdb lists one record per CDR3 protein. Of a few hundred thousand distinct CDR3 sequences listed, 20% to 25% are singletons. Time point defined: persistent/refractory GD, antithyroid drugs over 5 years with positive TRAb. From PBMCs, RNA was extracted and then used to make the TCR library. One endocrinology department in Xi'an, China, was where patients came from.

General study findings and limits: Relative to newly diagnosed Graves' patients, persistent ones had lower TCR diversity. Public clonotype sharing was higher in persistent than newly diagnosed patients.

This chain links TRBV20-1 with TRBJ1-1; TRBD1 agrees at 11 bases. The sequences come from peripheral blood mononuclear cells (PBMCs), collected when the disease was refractory, from a patient treated with antithyroid drugs. This receptor was taken from a female donor with Graves disease. CDR3 sequence reads: CSARDSGTGGNTEAFF. As DNA, the CDR3 is TGCAGTGCTAGAGATTCCGGGACAGGGGGGAACACTGAAGCTTTCTTT.